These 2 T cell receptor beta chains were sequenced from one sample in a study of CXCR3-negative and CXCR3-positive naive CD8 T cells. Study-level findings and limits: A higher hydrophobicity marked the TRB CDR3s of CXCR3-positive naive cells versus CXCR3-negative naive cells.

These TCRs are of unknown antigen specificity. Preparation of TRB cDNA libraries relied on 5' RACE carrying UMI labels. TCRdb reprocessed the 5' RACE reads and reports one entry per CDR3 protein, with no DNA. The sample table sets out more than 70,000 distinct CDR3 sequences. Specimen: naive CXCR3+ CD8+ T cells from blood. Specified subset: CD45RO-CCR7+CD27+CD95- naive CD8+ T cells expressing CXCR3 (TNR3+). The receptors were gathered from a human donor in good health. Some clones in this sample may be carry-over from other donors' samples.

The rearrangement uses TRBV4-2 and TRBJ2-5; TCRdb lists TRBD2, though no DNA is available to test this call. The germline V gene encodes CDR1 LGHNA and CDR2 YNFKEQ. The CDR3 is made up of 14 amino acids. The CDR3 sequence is CASSQDSREETQYF.

The chain's CDR3 is CASSSRRGSSYNEQFF. The J gene is TRBJ2-1, the V gene TRBV4-1; TCRdb names TRBD1, which stays unverified in the absence of DNA. This CDR3 comprises 16 residues. Per the germline V gene, CDR1 is MGHRA and CDR2 is YSYEKL.